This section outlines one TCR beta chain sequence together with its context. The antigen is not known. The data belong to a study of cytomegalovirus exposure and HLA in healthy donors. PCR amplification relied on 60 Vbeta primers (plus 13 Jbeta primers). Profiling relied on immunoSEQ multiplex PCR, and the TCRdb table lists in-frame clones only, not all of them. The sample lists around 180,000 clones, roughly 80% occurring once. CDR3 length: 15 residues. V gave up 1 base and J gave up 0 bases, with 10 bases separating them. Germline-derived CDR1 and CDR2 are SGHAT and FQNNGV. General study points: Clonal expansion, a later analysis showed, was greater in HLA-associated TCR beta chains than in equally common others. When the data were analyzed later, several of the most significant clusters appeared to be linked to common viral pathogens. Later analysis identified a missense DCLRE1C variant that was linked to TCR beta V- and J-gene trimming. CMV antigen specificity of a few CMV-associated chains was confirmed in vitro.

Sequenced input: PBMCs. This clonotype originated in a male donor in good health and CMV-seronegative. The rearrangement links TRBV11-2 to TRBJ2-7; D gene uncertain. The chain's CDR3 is CASSLVGVYSYEQYF. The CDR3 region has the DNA TGTGCCAGCAGCTTAGTGGGCGTATACTCCTACGAGCAGTACTTC.